Below, 6 T cell receptor beta chains from the same sample are listed, as sequenced in a study of blood T cell repertoires in COVID-19. Sequencing was performed with immunoSEQ multiplex PCR; in TCRdb, only in-frame clones are kept and a portion is missing. This sample has over 300,000 clones, with roughly nine tenths found just once. Material: peripheral blood. These receptors all come from a man aged 40-50 years with acute or convalescent COVID-19.

The J gene is TRBJ2-1, the V gene TRBV29-1; TRBD2 agrees at 9 bases. V shed 1 base, J shed 3 bases, and the junction held 1 base outside the gene matches. The CDR3 extends over 14 amino acids. Germline V gene lookup returns CDR1 SQVTM and CDR2 ANQGSEA. In DNA form, the CDR3 reads TGCAGCGTTGAAGGGACTAGCGACTACAATGAGCAGTTCTTC. Protein sequence: CSVEGTSDYNEQFF.

The rearrangement uses TRBV5-4 and TRBJ1-4; the D gene is possibly TRBD1 (5 bases). The CDR3 consists of 14 residues. V dropped 0 bases and J dropped 4 bases, with 7 bases sitting between them. CDR1 is SGHNT and CDR2 is YYREEE in the germline V gene (reference sequence). Here the CDR3 reads CASSLVGGNEKLFF. The DNA of the CDR3 is TGTGCCAGCAGCTTGGTGGGGGGTAATGAAAAACTGTTTTTT. Looking up the rest from reference TRBV5-4 and TRBJ1-4 gives the full variable domain: ETGVTQSPTHLIKTRGQQVTLRCSSQSGHNTVSWYQQALGQGPQFIFQYYREEENGRGNFPPRFSGLQFPNYSSELNVNALELDDSALYLCASSLVGGNEKLFFGSGTQLSVL.

This sequence joins TRBV21-1 and TRBJ2-7; the table assigns TRBD2, which was not confirmed against the DNA. TRBV21-1 is a pseudogene segment. This CDR3 contains 19 residues. The CDR3 coding sequence is TGTGCCAGCAGCAAAGACCCCTCTTTTCGGGGCGGGGGAACCTACGAGCAGTACTTC. This codes for CASSKDPSFRGGGTYEQYF.

J is TRBJ1-1 and V is TRBV28, with 9 bases lining up with TRBD1. V gave up 6 bases and J gave up 7 bases; unmatched junction bases: 9. The CDR3 is made up of 14 amino acids. Germline CDR1 reads MDHEN; CDR2 reads SYDVKM. The CDR3 DNA reads TGTGCCAGCAGCCTTCACAGGGGGCAGAGTGAAGCTTTCTTT. It yields the protein CASSLHRGQSEAFF.

The rearrangement links TRBV27 to TRBJ2-5; D is ambiguous. Between the trimmed V and J ends, which lost 5 bases and 2 bases, there was a span of 9 bases. CDR3 size: 13 residues. Germline CDR1 and CDR2: MNHEY and SMNVEV (reference sequence). In nucleotides, the CDR3 is TGTGCCAGCAGTCCCAGGAATCAAGAGACCCAGTACTTC. Amino acids: CASSPRNQETQYF.

The chain links TRBV12-3 or TRBV12-4 to TRBJ2-5, with a tentative D call TRBD1 (6 bases). The CDR3 contains 13 residues. Trimming pared 6 bases from V and 5 bases from J, leaving 13 bases between. The CDR3 region has the DNA TGTGCCAGCAGCCGGGACAAACGCGAGACCCAGTACTTC. Translating gives CASSRDKRETQYF.